A single sample is the source of the 3 T cell receptor beta chains below, sequenced in a study of blood T cell repertoires in COVID-19. Only in-frame clones appear in the TCRdb table, and some are missing; sequencing was by immunoSEQ multiplex PCR. The table has tens of thousands of clones, 70% to 90% seen once. The sample taken for sequencing was peripheral blood. All receptors come from a woman older than 75 with acute or convalescent COVID-19.

The V call is TRBV19, the J call TRBJ2-7, with D possibly being TRBD2 (6 bases). The CDR3 covers 15 residues. CDR1 is LNHDA and CDR2 is SQIVND in the germline V gene (reference sequence). Trimming cost V 3 bases and J 3 bases, with 15 bases left between them. The CDR3 here is CASSMTRDRYYEQYF. CDR3 DNA sequence: TGTGCCAGTAGTATGACTAGGGATCGATACTACGAGCAGTACTTC.

The rearrangement joins TRBV3-1 (or the pseudogene TRBV3-2) to TRBJ2-3; TRBD2 might be the D (5 bases). Germline assignment: CDR1 LGHDT and CDR2 YNNKEL (reference sequence). The CDR3 extends over 15 amino acids. The CDR3 DNA reads as TGTGCAAGTAGCTGGCGGGCCGGGAAGTCGTATACGCAGTATTTT. Amino acids: CASSWRAGKSYTQYF.

This clone was seen just once. The rearrangement joins TRBV6-6 to TRBJ1-4; 8 bases match TRBD1. The germline V gene has CDR1 MNHNY and CDR2 SVGAGI (reference sequence). The CDR3 has 13 amino acids. V lost 4 bases to trimming and J lost 7 bases; unmatched junction nucleotides: 2. The CDR3 sequence is CASSSGGGEKLFF. In nucleotides, the CDR3 is TGTGCCAGCAGTTCAGGGGGCGGTGAAAAACTGTTTTTT.